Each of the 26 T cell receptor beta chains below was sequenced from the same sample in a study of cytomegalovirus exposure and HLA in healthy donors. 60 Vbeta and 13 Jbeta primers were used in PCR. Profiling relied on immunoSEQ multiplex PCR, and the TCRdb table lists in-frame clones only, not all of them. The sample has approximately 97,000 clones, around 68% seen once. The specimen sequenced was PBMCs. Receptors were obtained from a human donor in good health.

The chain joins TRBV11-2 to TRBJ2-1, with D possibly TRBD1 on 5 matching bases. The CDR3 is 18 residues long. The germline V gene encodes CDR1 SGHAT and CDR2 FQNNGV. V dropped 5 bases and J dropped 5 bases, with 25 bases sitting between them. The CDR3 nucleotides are TGTGCCAGCAGCCCTTACCGACAGACCTTCCACATAAACAATGAGCAGTTCTTC. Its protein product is CASSPYRQTFHINNEQFF.

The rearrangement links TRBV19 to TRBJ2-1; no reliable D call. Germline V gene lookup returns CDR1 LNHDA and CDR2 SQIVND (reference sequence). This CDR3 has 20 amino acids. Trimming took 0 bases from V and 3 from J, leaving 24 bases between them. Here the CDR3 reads CASSIEVRFQSSRVYNEQFF. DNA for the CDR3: TGTGCCAGTAGTATAGAGGTCAGGTTTCAGTCCTCTCGCGTCTACAATGAGCAGTTCTTC.

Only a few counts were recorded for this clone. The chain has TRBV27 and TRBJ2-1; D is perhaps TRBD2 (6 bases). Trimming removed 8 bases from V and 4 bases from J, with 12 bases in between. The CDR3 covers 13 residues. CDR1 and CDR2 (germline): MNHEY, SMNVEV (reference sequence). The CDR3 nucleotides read TGTGCCAGCGGATGGACTACGTACAATGAGCAGTTCTTC. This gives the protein CASGWTTYNEQFF.

Here the CDR3 DNA reads TGTGCCAGCTCACCAGTCATATTGGACAGAAACATTCAGTACTTC. It codes for CASSPVILDRNIQYF. The chain employs TRBV18 and TRBJ2-4; maybe TRBD1 (6 bases). V lost 2 bases, J lost 6 bases, and 14 bases lay in between. Germline loops: CDR1 KGHSH, CDR2 LQKENI. The CDR3 runs to 15 residues.

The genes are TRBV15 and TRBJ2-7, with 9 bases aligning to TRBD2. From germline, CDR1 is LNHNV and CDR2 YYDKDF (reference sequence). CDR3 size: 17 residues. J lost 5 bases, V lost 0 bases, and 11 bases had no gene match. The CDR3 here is CATSREFGAGGRNEQYF. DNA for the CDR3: TGTGCCACCAGCAGAGAGTTTGGGGCGGGAGGGAGGAACGAGCAGTACTTC.

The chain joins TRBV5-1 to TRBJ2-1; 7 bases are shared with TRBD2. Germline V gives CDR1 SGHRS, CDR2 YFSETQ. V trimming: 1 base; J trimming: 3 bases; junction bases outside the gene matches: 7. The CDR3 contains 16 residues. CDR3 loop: CASSLRASGVYNEQFF. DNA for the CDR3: TGCGCCAGCAGCTTGCGGGCTAGCGGAGTCTACAATGAGCAGTTCTTC.

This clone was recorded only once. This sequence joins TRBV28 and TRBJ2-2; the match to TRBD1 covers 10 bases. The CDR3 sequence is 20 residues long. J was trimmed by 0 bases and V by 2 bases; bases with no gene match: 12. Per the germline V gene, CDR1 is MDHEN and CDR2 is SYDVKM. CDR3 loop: CASSLPLRGQGTPNTGELFF. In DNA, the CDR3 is TGTGCCAGCAGTTTACCCTTAAGGGGACAGGGGACTCCGAACACCGGGGAGCTGTTTTTT.

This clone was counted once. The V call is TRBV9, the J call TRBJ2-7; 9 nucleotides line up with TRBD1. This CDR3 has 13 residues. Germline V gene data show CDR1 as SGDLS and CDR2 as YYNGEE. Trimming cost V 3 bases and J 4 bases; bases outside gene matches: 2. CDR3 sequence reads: CASSGGQGYEQYF. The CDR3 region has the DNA TGTGCCAGCAGCGGGGGACAGGGATACGAGCAGTACTTC.

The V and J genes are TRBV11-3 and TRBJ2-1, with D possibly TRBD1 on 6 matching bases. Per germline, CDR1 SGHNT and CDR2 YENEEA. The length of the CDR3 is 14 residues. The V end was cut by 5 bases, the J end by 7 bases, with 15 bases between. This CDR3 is CASSPGVRRNEQFF. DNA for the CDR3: TGTGCCAGCAGCCCAGGGGTTCGGCGGAATGAGCAGTTCTTC. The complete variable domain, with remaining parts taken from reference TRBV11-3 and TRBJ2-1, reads EAGVVQSPRYKIIEKKQPVAFWCNPISGHNTLYWYLQNLGQGPELLIRYENEEAVDDSQLPKDRFSAERLKGVDSTLKIQPAELGDSAVYLCASSPGVRRNEQFFGPGTRLTVL.

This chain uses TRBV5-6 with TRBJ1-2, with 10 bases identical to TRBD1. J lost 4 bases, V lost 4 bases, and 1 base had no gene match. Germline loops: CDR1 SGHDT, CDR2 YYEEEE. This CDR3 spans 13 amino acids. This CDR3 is CASSGTGAYGYTF. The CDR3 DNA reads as TGTGCCAGCAGCGGGACAGGGGCCTATGGCTACACCTTC.

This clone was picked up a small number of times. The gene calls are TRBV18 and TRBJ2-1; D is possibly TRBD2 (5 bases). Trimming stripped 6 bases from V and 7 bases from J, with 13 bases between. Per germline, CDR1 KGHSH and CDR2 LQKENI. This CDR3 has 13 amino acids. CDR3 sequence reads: CASSAGLTNEQFF. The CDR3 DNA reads TGTGCCAGCTCCGCCGGACTGACAAATGAGCAGTTCTTC.

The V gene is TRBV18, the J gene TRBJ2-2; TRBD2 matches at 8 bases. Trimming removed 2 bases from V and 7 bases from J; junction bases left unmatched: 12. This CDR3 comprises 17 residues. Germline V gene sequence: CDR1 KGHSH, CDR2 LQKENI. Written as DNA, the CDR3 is TGTGCCAGCTCACCAAATCTAGCGGGCGCCCATCTCGGGGAGCTGTTTTTT. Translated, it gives CASSPNLAGAHLGELFF.

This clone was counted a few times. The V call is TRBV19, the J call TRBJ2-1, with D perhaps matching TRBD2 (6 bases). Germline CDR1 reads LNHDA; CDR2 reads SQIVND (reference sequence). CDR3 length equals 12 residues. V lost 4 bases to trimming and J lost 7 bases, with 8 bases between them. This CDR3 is CASSRLVNEQFF. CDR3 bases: TGTGCCAGTAGTAGACTAGTAAATGAGCAGTTCTTC.

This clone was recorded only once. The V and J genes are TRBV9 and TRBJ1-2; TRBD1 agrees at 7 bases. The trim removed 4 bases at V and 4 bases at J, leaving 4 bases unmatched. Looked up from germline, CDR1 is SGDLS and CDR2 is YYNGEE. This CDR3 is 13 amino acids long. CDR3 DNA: TGTGCCAGCAGCCCCCGACAGGGCTATGGCTACACCTTC. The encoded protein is CASSPRQGYGYTF.

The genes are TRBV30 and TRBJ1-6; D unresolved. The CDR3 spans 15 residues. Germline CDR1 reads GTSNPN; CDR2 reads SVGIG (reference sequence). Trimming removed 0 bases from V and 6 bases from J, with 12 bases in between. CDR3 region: CAWSVPSIFNSPLHF. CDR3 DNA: TGTGCCTGGAGTGTACCCAGTATATTTAATTCACCCCTCCACTTT.

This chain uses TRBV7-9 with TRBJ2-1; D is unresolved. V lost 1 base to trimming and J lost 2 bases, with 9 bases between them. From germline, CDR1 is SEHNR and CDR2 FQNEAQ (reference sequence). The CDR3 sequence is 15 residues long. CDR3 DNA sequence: TGTGCCAGCAGCTTAGGCGGTCCAGCCTACAATGAGCAGTTCTTC. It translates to CASSLGGPAYNEQFF.

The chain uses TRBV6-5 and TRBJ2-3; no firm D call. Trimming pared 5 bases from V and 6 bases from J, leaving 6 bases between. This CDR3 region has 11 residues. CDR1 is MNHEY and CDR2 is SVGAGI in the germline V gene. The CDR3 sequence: CASSIHDTQYF. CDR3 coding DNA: TGTGCCAGCAGTATACACGATACGCAGTATTTT.

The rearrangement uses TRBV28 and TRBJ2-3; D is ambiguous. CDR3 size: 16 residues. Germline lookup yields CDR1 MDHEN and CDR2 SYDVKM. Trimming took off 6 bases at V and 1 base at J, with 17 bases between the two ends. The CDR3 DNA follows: TGTGCCAGCAGCGTCAACCCACTTTTTGGCACAGATACGCAGTATTTT. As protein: CASSVNPLFGTDTQYF.

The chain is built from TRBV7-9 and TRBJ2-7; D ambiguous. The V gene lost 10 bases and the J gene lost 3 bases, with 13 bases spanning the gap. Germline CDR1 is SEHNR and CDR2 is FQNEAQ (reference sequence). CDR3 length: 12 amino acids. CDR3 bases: TGTGCCACGGCTAGTGGAGACTACGAGCAGTACTTC. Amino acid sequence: CATASGDYEQYF.

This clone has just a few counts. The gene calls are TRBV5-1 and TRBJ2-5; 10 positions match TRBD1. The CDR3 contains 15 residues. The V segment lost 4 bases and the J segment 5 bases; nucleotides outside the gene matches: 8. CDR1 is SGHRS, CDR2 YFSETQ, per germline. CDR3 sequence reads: CASSHGTGVLETQYF. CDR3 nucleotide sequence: TGCGCCAGCAGCCATGGGACAGGGGTACTGGAGACCCAGTACTTC. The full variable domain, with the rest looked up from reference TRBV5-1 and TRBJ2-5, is KAGVTQTPRYLIKTRGQQVTLSCSPISGHRSVSWYQQTPGQGLQFLFEYFSETQRNKGNFPGRFSGRQFSNSRSEMNVSTLELGDSALYLCASSHGTGVLETQYFGPGTRLLVL.

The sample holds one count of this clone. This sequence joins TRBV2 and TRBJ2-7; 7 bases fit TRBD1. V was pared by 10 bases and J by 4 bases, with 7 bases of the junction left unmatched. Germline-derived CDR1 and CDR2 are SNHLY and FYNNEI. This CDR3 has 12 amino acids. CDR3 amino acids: CATSRQGYEQYF. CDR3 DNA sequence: TGTGCCACCTCTAGACAGGGTTACGAGCAGTACTTC.

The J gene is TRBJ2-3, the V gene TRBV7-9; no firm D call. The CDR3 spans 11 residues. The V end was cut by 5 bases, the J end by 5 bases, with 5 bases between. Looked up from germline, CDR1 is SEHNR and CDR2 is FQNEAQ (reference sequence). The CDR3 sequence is CASSEQDTQYF. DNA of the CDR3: TGTGCCAGCAGCGAGCAAGATACGCAGTATTTT.

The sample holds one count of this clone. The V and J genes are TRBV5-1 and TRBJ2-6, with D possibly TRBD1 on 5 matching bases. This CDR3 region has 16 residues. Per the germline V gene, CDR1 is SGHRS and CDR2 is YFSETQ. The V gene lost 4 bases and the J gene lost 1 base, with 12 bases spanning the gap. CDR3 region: CASSREPGSGANVLTF. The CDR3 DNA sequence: TGCGCCAGCAGCAGGGAACCAGGGTCTGGGGCCAACGTCCTGACTTTC.

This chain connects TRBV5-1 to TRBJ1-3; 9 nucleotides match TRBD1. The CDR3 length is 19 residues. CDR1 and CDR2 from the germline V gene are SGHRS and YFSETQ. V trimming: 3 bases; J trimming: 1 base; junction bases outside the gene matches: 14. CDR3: CASSSVPGQGLGSGNTIYF. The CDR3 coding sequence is TGCGCCAGCAGCTCTGTCCCGGGACAGGGATTAGGGTCTGGAAACACCATATATTTT.

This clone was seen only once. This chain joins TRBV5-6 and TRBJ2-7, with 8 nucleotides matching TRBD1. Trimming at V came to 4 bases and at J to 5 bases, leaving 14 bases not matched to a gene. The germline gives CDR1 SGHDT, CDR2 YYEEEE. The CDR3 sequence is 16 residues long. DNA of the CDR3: TGTGCCAGCAGCGTACTCCGGACAGGGAGTTTCCACGAGCAGTACTTC. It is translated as CASSVLRTGSFHEQYF.

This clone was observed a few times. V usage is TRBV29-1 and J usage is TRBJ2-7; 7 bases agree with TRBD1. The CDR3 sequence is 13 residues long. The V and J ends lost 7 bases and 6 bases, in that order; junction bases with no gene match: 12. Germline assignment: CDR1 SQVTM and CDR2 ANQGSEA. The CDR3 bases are TGCAGCGCCGCGCACAGGGGCGGCGCCGAGCAGTACTTC. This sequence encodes CSAAHRGGAEQYF.